This T cell receptor beta chain was captured in a study of graft-versus-host responses after intestinal transplantation. Overall study context: In this cohort, recipients had multivisceral, liver-intestinal, or isolated intestinal transplants. All recipients were given anti-thymocyte globulin induction, and tacrolimus and steroids were then administered for around three years.

Clones were read by immunoSEQ multiplex PCR, and TCRdb kept only the in-frame ones, dropping some. The data show roughly 56,000 clones, more than 75% seen once. Germline lookup yields CDR1 MNHEY and CDR2 SMNVEV (reference sequence). This CDR3 region has 15 residues. Germline trimming cut 4 bases from V and 6 bases from J; bases unmatched to any gene: 4. This rearrangement joins TRBV27 to TRBJ1-6, with TRBD1 matching over 9 bases. This specimen consisted of PBMCs, obtained around 120 days after intestinal transplantation. The clonotype originates from a human patient who received an intestinal transplant, so some T cells may come from the graft donor. This CDR3 reads CASSSGQGSNSPLHF. The CDR3 nucleotides are TGTGCCAGCAGTTCAGGACAGGGGAGTAATTCACCCCTCCACTTT.